These 12 T cell receptor beta chains were sequenced from one sample in a study of T cell responses to AZD1222 COVID-19 vaccine. This table comes from immunoSEQ multiplex PCR, and its TCRdb copy is limited to in-frame clones, with some not included. The table includes about 110,000 clones, 85% to 90% detected once. Here the sequenced sample was peripheral blood, taken 28 days after the second AZD1222 dose. All receptors come from an adult who received the AZD1222 COVID-19 vaccine.

This clone was counted between two and nine times. The chain links TRBV28 to TRBJ1-6; tentatively, D is TRBD1 (5 bases). Germline assignment: CDR1 MDHEN and CDR2 SYDVKM. The CDR3 is 16 residues long. The V end was cut by 6 bases, the J end by 12 bases, with 24 bases between. In DNA form, the CDR3 reads TGTGCCAGCAGGGTGGGAGGCGGGGGAATTCAGGGACCCCTCCACTTT. Protein product: CASRVGGGGIQGPLHF.

The chain is built from TRBV20-1 and TRBJ1-5; no firm D call. Trimming cost V 3 bases and J 7 bases, with 19 bases left between them. Germline CDR1 reads DFQATT; CDR2 reads SNEGSKA (reference sequence). The CDR3 runs to 15 residues. CDR3 protein: CSASLGRAGSQPQHF. The CDR3 region has the DNA TGCAGTGCTAGTCTGGGTAGGGCGGGGTCACAGCCCCAGCATTTT.

The chain couples TRBV30 to TRBJ1-4; tentative D call: TRBD1 (5 bases). Trimming took 4 bases from V and 5 from J, leaving 17 bases between them. The CDR3 has 15 residues. Germline CDR1 is GTSNPN and CDR2 is SVGIG (reference sequence). The CDR3 loop is CAWNKKGGGNEKLFF. CDR3 sequence (DNA): TGTGCCTGGAACAAAAAAGGCGGGGGAAATGAAAAACTGTTTTTT.

The rearrangement joins TRBV19 to TRBJ1-5; possibly TRBD1 for D (5 bases). The V gene's germline CDR1 is LNHDA and CDR2 SQIVND (reference sequence). Trimming shortened V by 10 bases and J by 3 bases, and 19 bases separated the two germline ends. CDR3 length: 15 residues. This CDR3 reads CATSIEEGPNQPQHF. The CDR3, as DNA: TGTGCCACCTCCATAGAGGAGGGGCCCAATCAGCCCCAGCATTTT.

The chain couples TRBV7-2 to TRBJ2-2; D is undetermined. The germline V gene has CDR1 SGHTA and CDR2 FQGNSA. Between the trimmed V and J ends, which lost 6 bases and 6 bases, there was a span of 11 bases. The CDR3 is 13 residues long. The CDR3 is CASSSVSAGELFF. Written as DNA, the CDR3 is TGTGCCAGCAGTTCAGTGTCGGCCGGGGAGCTGTTTTTT.

DNA for the CDR3: TGCGCCAGCAGCCACGACACAGGAGGGAATTCACCCCTCCACTTT. It yields the protein CASSHDTGGNSPLHF. This sequence joins TRBV4-1 and TRBJ1-6, with D tentatively TRBD1 (5 bases). CDR3 length equals 15 residues. From germline, CDR1 is MGHRA and CDR2 YSYEKL. Trimming removed 3 bases at V and 7 bases at J, with 13 bases between.

This chain links TRBV4-1 with TRBJ1-5, with D hard to call. The CDR3 length is 18 residues. The V end was cut by 4 bases, the J end by 3 bases, with 22 bases between. Germline V CDR1 and CDR2: MGHRA, YSYEKL. The CDR3 DNA follows: TGCGCCAGCAGCCCCGGCGCGAGTACCAGTTTCATCAATCAGCCCCAGCATTTT. Translated: CASSPGASTSFINQPQHF.

The chain uses TRBV19 and TRBJ1-5; 11 bases are a match to TRBD1. The CDR3 covers 18 residues. Trimming removed 5 bases from V and 2 bases from J; junction bases left unmatched: 11. Germline CDR1 and CDR2: LNHDA and SQIVND (reference sequence). Here the CDR3 reads CASSPGTGGVWGNQPQHF. CDR3 bases: TGTGCCAGTAGTCCCGGGACAGGGGGTGTTTGGGGCAATCAGCCCCAGCATTTT.

The chain carries TRBV25-1 and TRBJ2-7; 12 bases are shared with TRBD2. Germline CDR1 reads MGHDK; CDR2 reads SYGVNS. The ends lost 3 bases at V and 5 bases at J; junction bases unmatched: 5. The CDR3 totals 15 residues. The CDR3: CASSDAGLAGHEQYF. CDR3 nucleotide sequence: TGTGCCAGCAGTGACGCGGGACTAGCGGGCCACGAGCAGTACTTC.

The chain links TRBV9 to TRBJ2-7, with TRBD2 as a possible D gene (5 bases). CDR3 length: 14 residues. With 3 bases removed from V and 3 bases from J, the gap between germline ends came to 13 bases. Germline CDR1 is SGDLS and CDR2 is YYNGEE. Written as DNA, the CDR3 is TGTGCCAGCAGCGCCCCCGGGGATCACTACGAGCAGTACTTC. Translated, it gives CASSAPGDHYEQYF.

The J gene is TRBJ2-2, the V gene TRBV11-1, with D perhaps matching TRBD1 (6 bases). This CDR3 has 16 residues. Germline CDR1 reads SGHAT; CDR2 reads FQDESV (reference sequence). V was shortened by 2 bases and J by 6 bases, with 16 bases between the two germline ends. CDR3 residues: CASSLSGRGKAGELFF. The CDR3, as DNA: TGTGCCAGCAGCTTATCCGGCAGGGGAAAGGCCGGGGAGCTGTTTTTT.

The rearrangement joins TRBV2 to TRBJ1-6, with 9 bases lining up with TRBD1. CDR3 length: 15 amino acids. Unmatched junction bases numbered 8, after V lost 6 bases and J lost 8 bases. Germline values: CDR1 SNHLY, CDR2 FYNNEI. The CDR3 bases are TGTGCCAGCAGGACCACAGGGGGCCTGGATTCACCCCTCCACTTT. It translates to CASRTTGGLDSPLHF.